This TCR beta chain stems from a study of T cell responses to AZD1222 COVID-19 vaccine. The CDR3 length is 17 residues. Germline assignment: CDR1 LNHDA and CDR2 SQIVND (reference sequence). V lost 2 bases and J lost 3, with 17 bases in between. In its sample, this clone was seen once. The method was immunoSEQ multiplex PCR; TCRdb's version includes in-frame clones alone and lacks a portion of them. The sample holds approximately 150,000 clones; 80% to 95% are singletons and the top ten take over 1%. This clonotype was obtained from an adult who received the AZD1222 COVID-19 vaccine. The rearrangement uses TRBV19 and TRBJ2-4; D perhaps matches TRBD1 (5 bases). The specimen comprised peripheral blood, sampled 28 days after the second AZD1222 dose. The CDR3 nucleotides read TGTGCCAGTAGTATACTAGGGGCAAGGATAGACAAAAACATTCAGTACTTC. Amino acids: CASSILGARIDKNIQYF.